This T cell receptor beta chain was sequenced for a study of blood T cell repertoires in COVID-19. The overall study: The United States, Italy and Spain were the sources of the acute and convalescent COVID-19 samples.

This clone has just one count. Germline CDR1 and CDR2: MNHEY and SVGAGI. The junction had 2 bases not matched to a gene; V was cut back by 5 bases and J by 8 bases. The CDR3 runs to 13 residues. Authors' data handling: Counts of nucleated cells, estimated from reference gene primer amplification, were obtained. Some clones are missing from TCRdb's copy, which holds only in-frame ones; the method was immunoSEQ multiplex PCR. V and J calls and clone size follow that table, whereas D and trimming were derived from the DNA. The sample includes about 280,000 clones, 70% to 90% seen only once; the top ten take about 5.7%.

Sequenced: PBMCs or T cells enriched from blood (not recorded which). This receptor was identified in a woman aged 40 to 50 who had recovered from COVID-19. The gene calls are TRBV6-5 and TRBJ1-5, with 11 positions matching TRBD1. The CDR3 DNA reads as TGTGCCAGCAGTCGGGACAGGGGGGAGCCCCAGCATTTT. Amino acids: CASSRDRGEPQHF.